One and the same sample provided the 10 T cell receptor beta chains below, sequenced in a study of T cells after yellow fever vaccination. TCRdb reprocessed the 5' RACE reads with MiXCR, giving one entry per CDR3 protein. The sample consists of around 31,000 distinct CDR3 sequences, about 11% of them appearing once. Source: PBMCs, either bulk or a sorted T-cell subset (CD4+, CD8+, memory, or dextramer-sorted; not recorded which), taken roughly 15 days after the first yellow fever vaccination. The receptors here all came from a young man who received the YFV17D yellow fever vaccine.

In regard to this clonotype: A much more abundant neighbour one base away suggests this may be a read error. The V call is TRBV6-6, the J call TRBJ2-1; D could derive from TRBD1 or TRBD2 (6 bases each). Germline V lookup: CDR1 MNHNY, CDR2 SVGAGI (reference sequence). CDR3 length: 12 residues. CDR3 sequence: CASRGGRDEKFF. DNA for the CDR3: TGTGCCAGCAGGGGGGGCCGGGATGAGAAGTTCTTC.

This clonotype came up many times. The chain recombines TRBV20-1 with TRBJ1-2, with D hard to call. Trimming left V 0 bases short and J 10 bases short, with 3 bases between. Germline CDR1 and CDR2: DFQATT and SNEGSKA (reference sequence). The CDR3 has 9 amino acids. CDR3 amino acids: CSARDAYTF. CDR3 coding DNA: TGCAGTGCTAGAGATGCCTACACCTTC.

In this sample, this clonotype turned up many times. The genes are TRBV23-1 and TRBJ1-4; no clear D. TRBV23-1 is an ORF, and what it does is uncertain. The CDR3 loop spans 18 amino acids. Trimming left V 0 bases short and J 7 bases short, with 21 bases between. This CDR3 is CASSQSGQEMKLCEKLFF. CDR3 DNA sequence: TGCGCCAGCAGTCAATCAGGTCAGGAAATGAAGCTCTGTGAAAAACTGTTTTTT.

There are a few counts of this clonotype. This chain connects TRBV7-8 to TRBJ2-2, with 10 bases that match TRBD1. Germline V CDR1 and CDR2: SGHVS, FQNEAQ. The junction had 8 bases not matched to a gene; V was cut back by 5 bases and J by 8 bases. This CDR3 has 15 residues. The CDR3 DNA follows: TGTGCCAGCAGCCGACGGGACAGGGGAACTGGGGAGCTGTTTTTT. Protein sequence: CASSRRDRGTGELFF.

This clonotype was counted many times. The CDR3 DNA reads as TGTGCCAGCAGTCCCGGCGGGGGGTACGAGCAGTACGTC. Protein product: CASSPGGGYEQYV. V gene TRBV6-2 or TRBV6-3 combines with J gene TRBJ2-7; 8 nucleotides agree with TRBD2. Germline V lookup: CDR1 MNHEY, CDR2 SVGEGT. With V trimmed by 5 bases and J by 4 bases, 4 bases remained unmatched. The CDR3 is 13 residues long.

On this clonotype: A read error may account for a junction end that differs from germline. The chain combines TRBV20-1 with TRBJ2-3; 13 nucleotides line up with TRBD2. This CDR3 region has 17 residues. Germline lookup yields CDR1 DFQATT and CDR2 SNEGSKA (reference sequence). Here the CDR3 DNA reads TGCTGTGCTAGAGGGTGGACTAGCGGGGGAAGCACAGATACGCAGTATTTT. Translated: CCARGWTSGGSTDTQYF.

The gene calls are TRBV12-3 or TRBV12-4 and TRBJ2-7, with 9 bases lining up with TRBD1. This CDR3 contains 15 residues. Trimming cost V 1 base and J 3 bases; bases outside gene matches: 4. As DNA, the CDR3 is TGTGCCAGCAGTTTAGTGGGACAGGGCTTCTACGAGCAGTACTTC. It translates to CASSLVGQGFYEQYF.

In its sample, this clonotype was seen many times. The chain is built from TRBV6-8 and TRBJ1-1; tentatively, D is TRBD1 (6 bases). V was clipped by 2 bases and J by 3 bases, with 19 bases between them. Germline assignment: CDR1 MNHGY and CDR2 SAAAGT. The CDR3 spans 17 residues. Here the CDR3 DNA reads TGTGCCAGCAGTTACCTTTTCGTGGGGGGCGGCGACACTGAAGCTTTCTTT. It yields the protein CASSYLFVGGGDTEAFF.

This clonotype was seen repeatedly, ten times or more. The chain links TRBV15 to TRBJ2-7, with D perhaps given as TRBD1 or TRBD2 (5 bases each). Germline V gene data show CDR1 as LNHNV and CDR2 as YYDKDF (reference sequence). V was shortened by 6 bases and J by 4 bases, with 19 bases between the two germline ends. The CDR3 spans 15 residues. In DNA form, the CDR3 reads TGTGCCACCAGTCCAATCGGACTTAGGGGATACGAGCAGTACTTC. Its protein is CATSPIGLRGYEQYF.

This clonotype showed up many times. The rearrangement joins TRBV7-2 to TRBJ2-1; the D gene is possibly TRBD1 (6 bases). The germline gives CDR1 SGHTA, CDR2 FQGNSA. Between the trimmed V and J ends, which lost 6 bases and 2 bases, there was a span of 11 bases. The CDR3 length is 14 residues. DNA of the CDR3: TGTGCCAGCAGACCGACAGGACCCTACAATGAGCAGTTCTTC. Encoded protein: CASRPTGPYNEQFF.